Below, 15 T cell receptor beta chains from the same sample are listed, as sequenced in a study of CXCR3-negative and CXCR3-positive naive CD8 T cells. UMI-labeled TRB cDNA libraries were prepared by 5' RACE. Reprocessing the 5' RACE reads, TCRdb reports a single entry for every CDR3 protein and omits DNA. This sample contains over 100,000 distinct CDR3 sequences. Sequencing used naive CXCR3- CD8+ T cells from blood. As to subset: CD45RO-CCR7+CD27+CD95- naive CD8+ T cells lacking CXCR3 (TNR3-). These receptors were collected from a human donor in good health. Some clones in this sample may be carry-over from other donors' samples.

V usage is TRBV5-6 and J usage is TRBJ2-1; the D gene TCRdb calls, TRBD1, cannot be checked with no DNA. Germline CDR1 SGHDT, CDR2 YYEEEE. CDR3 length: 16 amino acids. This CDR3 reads CASSLRIRDTNNEQFF. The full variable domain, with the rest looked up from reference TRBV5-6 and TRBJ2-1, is DAGVTQSPTHLIKTRGQQVTLRCSPKSGHDTVSWYQQALGQGPQFIFQYYEEEERQRGNFPDRFSGHQFPNYSSELNVNALLLGDSALYLCASSLRIRDTNNEQFFGPGTRLTVL.

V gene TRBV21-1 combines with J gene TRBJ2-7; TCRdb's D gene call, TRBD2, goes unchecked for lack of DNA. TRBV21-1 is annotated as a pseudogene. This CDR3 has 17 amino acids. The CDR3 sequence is CASSKDGRTSGRYEQYF.

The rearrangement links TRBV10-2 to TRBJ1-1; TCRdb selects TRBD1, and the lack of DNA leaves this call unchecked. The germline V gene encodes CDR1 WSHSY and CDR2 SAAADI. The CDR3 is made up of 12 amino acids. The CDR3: CASQPGNTEAFF.

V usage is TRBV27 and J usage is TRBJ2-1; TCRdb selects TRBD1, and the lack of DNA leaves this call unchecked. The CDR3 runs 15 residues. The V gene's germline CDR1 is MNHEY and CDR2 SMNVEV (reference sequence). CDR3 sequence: CASSFAWGPYNEQFF.

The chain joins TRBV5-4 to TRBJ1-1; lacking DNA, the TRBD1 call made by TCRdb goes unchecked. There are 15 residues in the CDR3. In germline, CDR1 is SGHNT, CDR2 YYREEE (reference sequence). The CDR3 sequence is CASTSNSRGRTEAFF. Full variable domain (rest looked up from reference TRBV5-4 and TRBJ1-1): ETGVTQSPTHLIKTRGQQVTLRCSSQSGHNTVSWYQQALGQGPQFIFQYYREEENGRGNFPPRFSGLQFPNYSSELNVNALELDDSALYLCASTSNSRGRTEAFFGQGTRLTVV.

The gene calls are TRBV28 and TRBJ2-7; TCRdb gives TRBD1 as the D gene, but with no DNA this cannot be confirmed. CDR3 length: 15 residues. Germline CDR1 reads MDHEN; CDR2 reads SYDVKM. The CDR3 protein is CASTGGQGLSYEQYF. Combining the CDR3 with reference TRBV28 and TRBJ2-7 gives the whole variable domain DVKVTQSSRYLVKRTGEKVFLECVQDMDHENMFWYRQDPGLGLRLIYFSYDVKMKEKGDIPEGYSVSREKKERFSLILESASTNQTSMYLCASTGGQGLSYEQYFGPGTRLTVT.

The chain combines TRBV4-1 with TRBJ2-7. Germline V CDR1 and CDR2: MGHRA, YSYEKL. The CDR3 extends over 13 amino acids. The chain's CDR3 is CASSPRESYEQYF.

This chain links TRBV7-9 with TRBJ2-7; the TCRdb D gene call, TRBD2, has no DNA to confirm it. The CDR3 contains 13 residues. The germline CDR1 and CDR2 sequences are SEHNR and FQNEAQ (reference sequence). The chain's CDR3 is CASSLVGGYEQYF.

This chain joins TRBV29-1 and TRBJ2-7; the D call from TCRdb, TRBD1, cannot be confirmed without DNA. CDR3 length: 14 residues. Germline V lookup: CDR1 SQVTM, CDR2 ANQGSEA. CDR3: CSVELPGHGYEQYF.

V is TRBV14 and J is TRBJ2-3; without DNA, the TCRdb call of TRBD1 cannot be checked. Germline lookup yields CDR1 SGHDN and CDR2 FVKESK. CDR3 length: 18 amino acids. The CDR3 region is CASSLHARWGSNTDTQYF.

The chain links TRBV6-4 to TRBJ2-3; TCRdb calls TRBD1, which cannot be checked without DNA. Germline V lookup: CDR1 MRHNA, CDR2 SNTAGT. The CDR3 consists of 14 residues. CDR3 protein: CASSKGVGTDTQYF.

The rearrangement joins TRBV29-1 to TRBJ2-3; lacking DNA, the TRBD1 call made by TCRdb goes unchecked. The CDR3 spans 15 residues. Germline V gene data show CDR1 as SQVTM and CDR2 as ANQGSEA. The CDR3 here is CSVGERGPGTDTQYF.

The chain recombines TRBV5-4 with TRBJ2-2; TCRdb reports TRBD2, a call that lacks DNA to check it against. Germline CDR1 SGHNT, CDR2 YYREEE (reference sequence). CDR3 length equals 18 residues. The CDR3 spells CASSLVPLGLAVGGELFF.

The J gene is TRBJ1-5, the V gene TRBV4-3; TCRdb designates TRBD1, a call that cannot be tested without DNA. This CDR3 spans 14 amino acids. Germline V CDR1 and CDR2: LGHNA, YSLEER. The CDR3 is CASSQERGQGPQHF.

The CDR3 sequence is CSARGDYSYEQYF. The rearrangement links TRBV20-1 to TRBJ2-7; TCRdb designates TRBD2, a call that cannot be tested without DNA. Germline V gives CDR1 DFQATT, CDR2 SNEGSKA (reference sequence). The CDR3 spans 13 residues.